This entry lists 9 T cell receptor beta chains sequenced from one sample in a study of beta chain features in type 1 diabetes. Expressed TCRB transcripts were sequenced after all isolated RNA was converted to cDNA. Sequencing was performed with immunoSEQ multiplex PCR; in TCRdb, only in-frame clones are kept and a portion is missing. The table shows some 150,000 clones, with roughly 50% occurring only once. The sequenced material came from Tregs from blood. The receptors stem from a man aged 18 to 30 in good health.

This clone was recorded a few times. The chain employs TRBV6-6 and TRBJ2-3; 8 bases fit TRBD2. The CDR3 runs 15 residues. V lost 6 bases, J lost 7 bases, and 12 bases stayed unmatched. CDR1 and CDR2 from the germline V gene are MNHNY and SVGAGI (reference sequence). CDR3 DNA: TGTGCCAGCAGAGTTGGGGCAGCGGGAGTGAATACGCAGTATTTT. Translated: CASRVGAAGVNTQYF.

The table lists this clone with a few counts. This chain joins TRBV4-1 and TRBJ2-7; TRBD1 is a possible D gene (6 bases). Germline CDR1 and CDR2: MGHRA and YSYEKL. The CDR3 runs to 16 residues. Deletions cut 0 bases from V and 7 bases from J, with 19 bases between. CDR3 sequence: CASSQDLGRGIGEQYF. CDR3 nucleotide sequence: TGCGCCAGCAGCCAAGATCTTGGCAGGGGAATAGGGGAGCAGTACTTC.

This clone was found once. V is TRBV25-1 and J is TRBJ2-3, with TRBD1 matching over 7 bases. CDR3 length: 14 amino acids. The junction had 3 bases not matched to a gene; V was cut back by 2 bases and J by 4 bases. Looked up from germline, CDR1 is MGHDK and CDR2 is SYGVNS. CDR3 nucleotides: TGTGCCAGCAGTGAAACAGGGGCGGCAGATACGCAGTATTTT. The encoded protein is CASSETGAADTQYF.

The chain employs TRBV7-9 and TRBJ1-1, with D maybe TRBD1 (5 bases). The CDR3 loop spans 14 amino acids. V lost 2 bases, J lost 3 bases, and 10 bases lay in between. CDR1 SEHNR and CDR2 FQNEAQ come from the germline V gene (reference sequence). The CDR3 nucleotides read TGTGCCAGCAGCTTACTTGCCAGGGACACTGAAGCTTTCTTT. Translating gives CASSLLARDTEAFF.

The chain has TRBV5-5 and TRBJ2-2; 15 nucleotides agree with TRBD2. The germline gives CDR1 SGHKS, CDR2 YYEKEE (reference sequence). J was trimmed by 6 bases and V by 4 bases; bases with no gene match: 4. The CDR3 is 16 residues long. CDR3 bases: TGTGCCAGCAGCCCAGGACTAGCGGGAGGGCCCGGGGAGCTGTTTTTT. Encoded protein: CASSPGLAGGPGELFF.

The chain has TRBV27 and TRBJ2-5, with D tentatively TRBD1 (7 bases). The CDR3 consists of 15 residues. Germline V gives CDR1 MNHEY, CDR2 SMNVEV (reference sequence). V shed 4 bases and J shed 5 bases, with 17 bases lying between them. CDR3 amino acids: CASSSPATGRETQYF. The CDR3 DNA sequence: TGTGCCAGCAGTTCCCCGGCGACAGGGAGGGAGACCCAGTACTTC.

This chain uses TRBV29-1 with TRBJ2-7; perhaps TRBD2 as D (5 bases). Trimming stripped 6 bases from V and 6 bases from J, with 12 bases between. The CDR3 totals 11 residues. Per germline, CDR1 SQVTM and CDR2 ANQGSEA. The CDR3 is CSVSTIFEQYF. For the CDR3, the DNA is TGCAGCGTCTCGACTATCTTCGAGCAGTACTTC.

As DNA, the CDR3 is TGTGCCATCAGCGACAGGGTAGCCAAAAACATTCAGTACTTC. Translation: CAISDRVAKNIQYF. V and J are TRBV10-3 and TRBJ2-4; TRBD1 matches 7 bases. Trimming took 6 bases from V and 0 from J; bases not matched to a gene: 2. The CDR3 runs 14 residues. Germline V gene data show CDR1 as ENHRY and CDR2 as SYGVKD.

The V call is TRBV7-7, the J call TRBJ2-1; D remains unclear. Germline CDR1 is SSHAT and CDR2 is FNYEAQ (reference sequence). CDR3 length: 13 residues. V was clipped by 2 bases and J by 7 bases, with 9 bases between them. The CDR3 here is CASSLQWANEQFF. CDR3 nucleotides: TGTGCCAGCAGCTTACAGTGGGCAAATGAGCAGTTCTTC.